The clone carrying this TCR beta chain was seen a few times. Sequenced by immunoSEQ multiplex PCR; TCRdb stores in-frame clones only, minus some. Of over 85,000 clones in the sample, approximately 88% were seen once. The sample originates from a study of T cell responses to AZD1222 COVID-19 vaccine. The TCR was taken from an adult who received the AZD1222 COVID-19 vaccine. The input for sequencing was peripheral blood, taken 28 days after the second AZD1222 dose.

The CDR3 sequence is CASSVGRTDTQYF. CDR3 sequence (DNA): TGTGCCAGCAGCGTAGGACGCACAGATACGCAGTATTTT. This chain connects TRBV9 to TRBJ2-3; D ambiguous. Germline lookup yields CDR1 SGDLS and CDR2 YYNGEE. This CDR3 is 13 amino acids long. V shed 0 bases and J shed 1 base, with 3 bases lying between them. Together with reference TRBV9 and TRBJ2-3, the CDR3 gives the full variable domain: DSGVTQTPKHLITATGQRVTLRCSPRSGDLSVYWYQQSLDQGLQFLIQYYNGEERAKGNILERFSAQQFPDLHSELNLSSLELGDSALYFCASSVGRTDTQYFGPGTRLTVL.